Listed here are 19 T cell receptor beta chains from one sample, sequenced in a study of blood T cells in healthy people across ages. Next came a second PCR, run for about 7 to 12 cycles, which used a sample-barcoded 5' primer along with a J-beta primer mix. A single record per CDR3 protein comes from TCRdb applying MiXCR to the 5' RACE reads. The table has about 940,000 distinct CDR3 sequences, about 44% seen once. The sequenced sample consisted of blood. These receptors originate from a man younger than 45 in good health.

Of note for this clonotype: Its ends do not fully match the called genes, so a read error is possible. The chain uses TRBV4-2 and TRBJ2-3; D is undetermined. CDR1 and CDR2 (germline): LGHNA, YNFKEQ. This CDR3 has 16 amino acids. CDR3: CTSSLGFGRGTDTQYF. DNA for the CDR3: TGTACCAGCAGCCTGGGGTTCGGTCGGGGCACAGATACGCAGTATTTT.

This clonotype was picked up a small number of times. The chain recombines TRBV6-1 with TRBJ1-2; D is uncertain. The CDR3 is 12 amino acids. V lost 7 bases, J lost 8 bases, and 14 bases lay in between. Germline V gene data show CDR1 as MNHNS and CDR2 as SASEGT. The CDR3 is CASTELSGGYTF. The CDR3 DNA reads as TGTGCCAGCACCGAGCTGTCGGGAGGCTACACCTTC.

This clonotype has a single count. The CDR3 here is CASSRGGQGSYNEQYF. The CDR3 coding sequence is TGCGCCAGCAGCCGCGGGGGACAGGGGTCCTACAATGAGCAGTACTTC. This rearrangement joins TRBV4-1 to TRBJ2-1, with 10 bases identical to TRBD1. The J call may be mistaken, given a closer DNA end match to TRBJ2-7. Germline lookup yields CDR1 MGHRA and CDR2 YSYEKL. There are 16 residues in the CDR3.

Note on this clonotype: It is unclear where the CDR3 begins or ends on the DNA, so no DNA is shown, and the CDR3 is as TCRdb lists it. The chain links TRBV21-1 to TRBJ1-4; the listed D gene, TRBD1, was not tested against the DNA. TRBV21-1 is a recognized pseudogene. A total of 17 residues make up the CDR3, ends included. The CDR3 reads CASSKEKKFAAGAELFF.

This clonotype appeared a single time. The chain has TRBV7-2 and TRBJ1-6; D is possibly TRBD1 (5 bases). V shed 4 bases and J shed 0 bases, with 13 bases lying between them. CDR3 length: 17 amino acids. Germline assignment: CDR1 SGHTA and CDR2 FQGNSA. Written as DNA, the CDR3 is TGTGCCAGCAGCTGGGGACGGGCGAGCTCCTATAATTCACCCCTCCACTTT. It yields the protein CASSWGRASSYNSPLHF.

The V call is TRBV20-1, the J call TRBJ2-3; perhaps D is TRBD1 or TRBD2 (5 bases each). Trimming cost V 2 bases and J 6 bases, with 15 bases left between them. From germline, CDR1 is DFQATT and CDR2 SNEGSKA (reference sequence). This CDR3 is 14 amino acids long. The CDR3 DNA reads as TGCAGTGCTAGACCCCAAGACGGGACCGATACGCAGTATTTT. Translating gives CSARPQDGTDTQYF.

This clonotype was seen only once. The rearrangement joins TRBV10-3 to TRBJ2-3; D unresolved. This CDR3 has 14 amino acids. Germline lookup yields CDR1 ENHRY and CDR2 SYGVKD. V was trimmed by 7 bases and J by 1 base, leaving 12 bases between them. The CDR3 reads CAITASLGTDTQYF. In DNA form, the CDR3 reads TGTGCCATCACCGCATCATTGGGCACAGATACGCAGTATTTT.

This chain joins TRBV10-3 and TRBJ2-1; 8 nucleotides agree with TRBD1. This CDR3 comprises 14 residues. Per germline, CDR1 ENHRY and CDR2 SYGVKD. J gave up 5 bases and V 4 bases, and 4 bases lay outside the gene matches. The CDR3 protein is CAISADRDNNEQFF. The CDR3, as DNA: TGTGCCATCAGTGCGGACAGGGACAACAATGAGCAGTTCTTC.

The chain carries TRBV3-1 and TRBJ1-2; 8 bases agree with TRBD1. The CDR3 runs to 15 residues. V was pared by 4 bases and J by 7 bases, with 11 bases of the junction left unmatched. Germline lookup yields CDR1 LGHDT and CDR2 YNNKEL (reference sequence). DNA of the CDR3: TGTGCCAGCAGCCGGGAGACAGGGGTGGTGAGTGGCTACACCTTC. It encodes CASSRETGVVSGYTF.

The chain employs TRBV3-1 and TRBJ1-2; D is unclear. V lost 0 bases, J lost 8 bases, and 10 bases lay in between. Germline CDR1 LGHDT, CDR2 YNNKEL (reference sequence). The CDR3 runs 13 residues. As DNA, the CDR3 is TGTGCCAGCAGCCAAGACAGGACCGCCGGCTACACCTTC. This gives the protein CASSQDRTAGYTF.

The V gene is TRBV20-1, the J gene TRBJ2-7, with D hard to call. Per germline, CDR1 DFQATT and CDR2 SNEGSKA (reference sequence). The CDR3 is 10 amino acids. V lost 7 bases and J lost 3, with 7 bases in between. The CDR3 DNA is TGCAGTGGAGGTGACTACGAGCAGTACTTC. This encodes CSGGDYEQYF.

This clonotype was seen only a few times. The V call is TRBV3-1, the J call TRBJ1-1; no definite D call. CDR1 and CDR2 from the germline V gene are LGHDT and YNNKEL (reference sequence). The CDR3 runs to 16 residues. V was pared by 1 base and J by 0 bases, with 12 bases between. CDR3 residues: CASSQVSGGLNTEAFF. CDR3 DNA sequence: TGTGCCAGCAGCCAAGTGTCGGGCGGACTGAACACTGAAGCTTTCTTT.

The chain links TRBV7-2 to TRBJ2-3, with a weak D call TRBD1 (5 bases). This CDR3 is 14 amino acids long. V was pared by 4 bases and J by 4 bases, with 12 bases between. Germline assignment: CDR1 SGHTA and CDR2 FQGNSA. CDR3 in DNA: TGTGCCAGCAGCTCCCAGGTGGGGCCAGATACGCAGTATTTT. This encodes CASSSQVGPDTQYF.

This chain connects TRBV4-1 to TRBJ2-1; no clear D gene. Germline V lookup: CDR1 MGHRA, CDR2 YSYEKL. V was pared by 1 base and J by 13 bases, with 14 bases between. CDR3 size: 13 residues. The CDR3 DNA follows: TGCGCCAGCAGCCAAGGACTGCAGGAGACCCAGTTCTTC. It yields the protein CASSQGLQETQFF.

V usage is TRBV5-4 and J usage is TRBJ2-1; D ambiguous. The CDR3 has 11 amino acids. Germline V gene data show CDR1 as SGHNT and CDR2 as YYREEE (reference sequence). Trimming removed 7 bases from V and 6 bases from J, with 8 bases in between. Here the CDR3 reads CASGRINEQFF. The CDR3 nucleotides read TGTGCCAGCGGCCGAATCAATGAGCAGTTCTTC.

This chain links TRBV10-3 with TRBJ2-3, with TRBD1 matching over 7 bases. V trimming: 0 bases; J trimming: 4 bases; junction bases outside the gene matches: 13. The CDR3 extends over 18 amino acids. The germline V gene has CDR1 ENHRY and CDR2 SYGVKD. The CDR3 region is CAISESKGAGSGPDTQYF. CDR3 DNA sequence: TGTGCCATCAGTGAGTCGAAGGGGGCAGGGTCCGGTCCAGATACGCAGTATTTT.

The CDR3 coding sequence is TGTGCCACCAGCAGAGATTCCACTATGAGAGATGAGCAGTACTTC. Translated, it gives CATSRDSTMRDEQYF. The V call is TRBV15, the J call TRBJ2-5; D uncertain. The CDR3 has 15 residues. Germline lookup yields CDR1 LNHNV and CDR2 YYDKDF (reference sequence). Trimming left V 0 bases short and J 11 bases short, with 19 bases between.

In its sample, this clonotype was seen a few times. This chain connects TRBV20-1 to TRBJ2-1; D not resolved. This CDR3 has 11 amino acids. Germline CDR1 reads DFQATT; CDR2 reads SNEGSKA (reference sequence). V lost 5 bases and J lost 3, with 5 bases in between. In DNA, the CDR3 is TGCAGTGCTTTCAGCTACAATGAGCAGTTCTTC. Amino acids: CSAFSYNEQFF.

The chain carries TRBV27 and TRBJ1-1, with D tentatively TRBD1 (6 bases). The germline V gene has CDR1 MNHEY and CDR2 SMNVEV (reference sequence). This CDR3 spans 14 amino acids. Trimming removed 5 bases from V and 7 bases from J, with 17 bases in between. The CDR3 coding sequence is TGTGCCAGCAGTGTTACAGGGACGGGACGTGAAGCTTTCTTT. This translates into CASSVTGTGREAFF.